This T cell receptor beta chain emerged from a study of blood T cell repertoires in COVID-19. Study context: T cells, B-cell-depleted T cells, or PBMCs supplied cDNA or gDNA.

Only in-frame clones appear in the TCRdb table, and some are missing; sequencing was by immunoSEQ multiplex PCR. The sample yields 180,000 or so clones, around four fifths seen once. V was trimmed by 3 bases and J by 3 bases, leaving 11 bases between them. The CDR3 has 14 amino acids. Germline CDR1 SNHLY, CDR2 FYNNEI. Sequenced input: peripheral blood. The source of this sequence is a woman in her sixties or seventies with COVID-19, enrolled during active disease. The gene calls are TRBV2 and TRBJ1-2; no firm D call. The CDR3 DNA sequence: TGTGCCAGCAGTGAGAGCTGGAGCGACTATGGCTACACCTTC. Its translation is CASSESWSDYGYTF.